Listed below are T cell receptor beta chains from one sample, sequenced in a study of blood T cell repertoires in COVID-19. The repertoire was sequenced with immunoSEQ multiplex PCR; TCRdb's copy has only in-frame clones and lacks some. The sample includes under 95,000 clones, roughly 77% of them seen just once. Specimen: peripheral blood. The receptors stem from a man in his forties or fifties with active or convalescent COVID-19. The CDR3 runs from the conserved cysteine through the conserved F or W. The D gene is left open where the match is weak. Only part of the rows carry a size: once, few, many, or a class if the clone is expanded.

V gene: TRBV6-2/TRBV6-3; J gene: TRBJ1-5; D gene: TRBD1; clone size: .; CDR3 protein: CASSRLTGPPYSNQPQHF; CDR3 DNA: TGTGCCAGCAGTAGGCTGACAGGGCCCCCATATAGCAATCAGCCCCAGCATTTT
V gene: TRBV6-5; J gene: TRBJ1-2; D gene: TRBD1; clone size: .; CDR3 protein: CASGTGGASRGYTF; CDR3 DNA: TGTGCCAGCGGTACAGGGGGCGCTTCTAGAGGCTACACCTTC
V gene: TRBV11-2; J gene: TRBJ1-2; D gene: TRBD1; clone size: .; CDR3 protein: CASSLATGQGYTF; CDR3 DNA: TGTGCCAGCAGCTTAGCGACAGGGCAGGGCTACACCTTC
V gene: TRBV2; J gene: TRBJ1-4; D gene: TRBD1; clone size: .; CDR3 protein: CASSAGTGSGEKLFF; CDR3 DNA: TGTGCCAGCAGTGCCGGGACAGGGTCGGGCGAAAAACTGTTTTTT
V gene: TRBV5-4; J gene: TRBJ2-5; D gene: .; clone size: .; CDR3 protein: CASSLPKETQYF; CDR3 DNA: TGTGCCAGCAGCTTGCCAAAAGAGACCCAGTACTTC
V gene: TRBV6-2/TRBV6-3; J gene: TRBJ1-2; D gene: TRBD1; clone size: .; CDR3 protein: CASSLQGSGYTF; CDR3 DNA: TGTGCCAGCAGTTTACAGGGGAGCGGCTACACCTTC
V gene: TRBV7-2; J gene: TRBJ1-6; D gene: .; clone size: .; CDR3 protein: CASSFADRSGTLHF; CDR3 DNA: TGTGCCAGCAGCTTCGCCGACAGGTCCGGCACCCTCCACTTT
V gene: TRBV7-2; J gene: TRBJ2-1; D gene: TRBD2; clone size: .; CDR3 protein: CASSASGSSYNEQFF; CDR3 DNA: TGTGCCAGCAGCGCTAGCGGTAGCTCCTACAATGAGCAGTTCTTC
V gene: TRBV30; J gene: TRBJ1-5; D gene: TRBD1; clone size: once; CDR3 protein: CAWSRWTGGDGSNQPQHF; CDR3 DNA: TGTGCCTGGAGTAGATGGACAGGGGGCGATGGCAGCAATCAGCCCCAGCATTTT
V gene: TRBV9; J gene: TRBJ1-6; D gene: .; clone size: few; CDR3 protein: CASSATTGTSPLHF; CDR3 DNA: TGTGCCAGCAGCGCCACCACCGGGACATCACCCCTCCACTTT
V gene: TRBV21-1; J gene: TRBJ1-2; D gene: .; clone size: .; CDR3 protein: CASSKSGGWRSGVGGYTF; CDR3 DNA: TGTGCCAGCAGCAAAAGCGGAGGTTGGAGATCAGGGGTGGGCGGCTACACCTTC
V gene: TRBV19; J gene: TRBJ1-2; D gene: TRBD1; clone size: .; CDR3 protein: CASSKPRQGALVYGYTF; CDR3 DNA: TGTGCCAGTAGTAAGCCGCGACAGGGGGCTCTGGTCTATGGCTACACCTTC
V gene: TRBV4-3; J gene: TRBJ1-1; D gene: .; clone size: once; CDR3 protein: CASSQDGGASTEAFF; CDR3 DNA: TGCGCCAGCAGCCAAGATGGGGGGGCGAGCACTGAAGCTTTCTTT
V gene: TRBV7-9; J gene: TRBJ1-1; D gene: TRBD1; clone size: few; CDR3 protein: CASSISRTGGTEAFF; CDR3 DNA: TGTGCCAGCAGCATCTCTCGTACAGGGGGCACTGAAGCTTTCTTT
V gene: TRBV5-1; J gene: TRBJ1-1; D gene: .; clone size: .; CDR3 protein: CASSLGQNSEAFF; CDR3 DNA: TGCGCCAGCAGCTTAGGACAGAATTCTGAAGCTTTCTTT
V gene: TRBV4-3; J gene: TRBJ1-2; D gene: .; clone size: .; CDR3 protein: CASSQEFGVPSYGYTF; CDR3 DNA: TGCGCCAGCAGCCAAGAGTTCGGGGTCCCAAGCTATGGCTACACCTTC
V gene: TRBV29-1; J gene: TRBJ1-1; D gene: TRBD1; clone size: once; CDR3 protein: CSVEDLSVGTGLSGAFF; CDR3 DNA: TGCAGCGTTGAAGATCTTAGTGTCGGGACAGGGCTCTCGGGAGCTTTCTTT
V gene: TRBV5-4; J gene: TRBJ1-2; D gene: .; clone size: .; CDR3 protein: CASSLRQVYGYTF; CDR3 DNA: TGTGCCAGCAGCTTGCGTCAGGTCTATGGCTACACCTTC
V gene: TRBV4-2; J gene: TRBJ2-6; D gene: TRBD2; clone size: .; CDR3 protein: CASSQGTSVSSGANVLTF; CDR3 DNA: TGTGCCAGCAGCCAAGGGACTAGCGTTAGCTCTGGGGCCAACGTCCTGACTTTC
V gene: TRBV29-1; J gene: TRBJ2-7; D gene: TRBD2; clone size: .; CDR3 protein: CSVGGGYEQYF; CDR3 DNA: TGCAGCGTTGGGGGAGGGTACGAGCAGTACTTC
V gene: TRBV6-5; J gene: TRBJ1-2; D gene: TRBD1; clone size: .; CDR3 protein: CASISSGTGGYTF; CDR3 DNA: TGTGCCAGCATTTCGTCCGGGACAGGGGGCTACACCTTC
V gene: TRBV2; J gene: TRBJ2-3; D gene: TRBD2; clone size: .; CDR3 protein: CASRQRGYADTQYF; CDR3 DNA: TGTGCCAGCAGGCAGCGGGGGTATGCGGATACGCAGTATTTT
V gene: TRBV19; J gene: TRBJ1-1; D gene: TRBD1; clone size: .; CDR3 protein: CASSALQGMNTEAFF; CDR3 DNA: TGTGCCAGTAGTGCGCTACAGGGGATGAACACTGAAGCTTTCTTT
V gene: TRBV6-5; J gene: TRBJ1-1; D gene: TRBD1; clone size: few; CDR3 protein: CASRGQGAGDTEAFF; CDR3 DNA: TGTGCCAGCAGGGGACAGGGGGCCGGGGACACTGAAGCTTTCTTT
V gene: TRBV3-1/TRBV3-2; J gene: TRBJ1-2; D gene: .; clone size: .; CDR3 protein: CASSQHEGGYTF; CDR3 DNA: TGTGCCAGCAGCCAACACGAGGGAGGCTACACCTTC
V gene: TRBV6-4; J gene: TRBJ2-2; D gene: TRBD2; clone size: .; CDR3 protein: CASSGGGNTGELFF; CDR3 DNA: TGTGCCAGCAGTGGCGGGGGGAACACCGGGGAGCTGTTTTTT
V gene: TRBV24-1; J gene: TRBJ1-2; D gene: TRBD1; clone size: .; CDR3 protein: CATSGGQENYGYTF; CDR3 DNA: TGTGCCACCAGTGGGGGACAGGAAAACTATGGCTACACCTTC
V gene: TRBV10-1; J gene: TRBJ2-1; D gene: .; clone size: .; CDR3 protein: CASSNGEYEQFF; CDR3 DNA: TGCGCCAGCTCGAACGGGGAGTATGAGCAGTTCTTC
V gene: TRBV5-5; J gene: TRBJ2-3; D gene: .; clone size: .; CDR3 protein: CASPRDTTGKDTQYF; CDR3 DNA: TGTGCCAGCCCCAGGGACACCACAGGTAAAGATACGCAGTATTTT
V gene: TRBV23-1; J gene: TRBJ2-7; D gene: TRBD1; clone size: .; CDR3 protein: CASSQTGQLSSYEQYF; CDR3 DNA: TGCGCCAGCAGTCAAACGGGACAGCTAAGCTCCTACGAGCAGTACTTC
V gene: TRBV6-5; J gene: TRBJ2-7; D gene: TRBD1; clone size: .; CDR3 protein: CASRLDRESSYEQYF; CDR3 DNA: TGTGCCAGCAGGCTGGACAGGGAAAGCTCCTACGAGCAGTACTTC
V gene: TRBV3-1/TRBV3-2; J gene: TRBJ2-1; D gene: TRBD1; clone size: .; CDR3 protein: CASSLDGTGRNEQFF; CDR3 DNA: TGTGCCAGCAGCCTCGATGGGACAGGGCGCAATGAGCAGTTCTTC
V gene: TRBV4-2; J gene: TRBJ2-2; D gene: .; clone size: .; CDR3 protein: CASSQDAGWGGELFF; CDR3 DNA: TGTGCCAGCAGCCAAGACGCGGGGTGGGGCGGGGAGCTGTTTTTT